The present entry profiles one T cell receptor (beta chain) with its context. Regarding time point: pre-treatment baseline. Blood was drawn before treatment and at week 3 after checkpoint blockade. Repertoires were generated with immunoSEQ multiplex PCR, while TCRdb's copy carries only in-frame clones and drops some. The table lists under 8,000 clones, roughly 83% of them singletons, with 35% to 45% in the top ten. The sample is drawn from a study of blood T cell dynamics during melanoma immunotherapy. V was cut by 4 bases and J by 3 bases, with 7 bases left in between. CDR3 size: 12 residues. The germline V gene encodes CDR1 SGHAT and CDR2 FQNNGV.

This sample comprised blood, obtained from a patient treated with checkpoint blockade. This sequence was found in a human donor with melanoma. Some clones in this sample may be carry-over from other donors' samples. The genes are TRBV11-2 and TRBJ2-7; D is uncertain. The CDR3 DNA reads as TGTGCCAGCAGCTCCCAAGGCTACGAGCAGTACTTC. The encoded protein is CASSSQGYEQYF.